The clone carrying this T cell receptor (beta chain) has ten or more counts. The antigen is not known. Time point indicated: newly diagnosed GD, antithyroid drugs for less than 3 months. Construction of the TCR library relied on RNA isolated from PBMCs. This specimen belongs to a study of regulatory T cells in long-lasting Graves disease. Study conclusions and caveats: Among samples with persistent disease, TRBV28, TRBJ1-2 and TRBJ2-5 were favored. Since the sample size was small, accuracy may have been reduced.

Arm-PCR of CDR3 regions and iRepertoire HTBI primers were the basis on which TCR beta libraries were built. TCRdb fed the multiplex PCR reads into MiXCR, producing one record per CDR3 protein. Here the sample spans around 420,000 distinct CDR3 sequences, 15% being singletons. This CDR3 comprises 16 residues. CDR1 and CDR2 (germline): MNHEY, SVGEGT. The ends lost 3 bases at V and 5 bases at J; junction bases unmatched: 8. Another study also made use of these data, one on T cells in Graves' hyperthyroidism and ophthalmopathy. This second study says: First-round RT-PCR with HTBI primers amplified the TCR CDR3 region.

This specimen was peripheral blood mononuclear cells (PBMCs), taken at new diagnosis, from a patient treated with antithyroid drugs. This sequence was found in a woman between 40 and 50 years old with Graves disease. The chain has TRBV6-2 or TRBV6-3 and TRBJ2-1; 9 bases agree with TRBD2. The CDR3 DNA reads TGTGCCAGCAGTTATCTACTGACTAGCGGCAACAATGAGCAGTTCTTC. Translating it yields CASSYLLTSGNNEQFF.